Listed here are 27 T cell receptor beta chains from one sample, sequenced in a study of cytomegalovirus exposure and HLA in healthy donors. In the PCR, 60 Vbeta and 13 Jbeta primers were used. The method was immunoSEQ multiplex PCR; TCRdb's version includes in-frame clones alone and lacks a portion of them. Of 100,000 to 150,000 clones in the sample, less than 85% are singletons; the top ten hold approximately 2.1%. The sample taken for sequencing was PBMCs. The source of these receptors is a woman between 35 and 50 years old in good health and CMV-seropositive.

The chain is built from TRBV7-2 and TRBJ1-3; a possible D gene is TRBD1 (5 bases). With 1 base removed from V and 7 bases from J, the gap between germline ends came to 17 bases. Germline CDR1 SGHTA, CDR2 FQGNSA. The CDR3 extends over 16 amino acids. The DNA for the CDR3 is TGTGCCAGCAGCTTAGATGGGGGGTTGGCCTGGAACACCATATATTTT. It yields the protein CASSLDGGLAWNTIYF.

V usage is TRBV6-5 and J usage is TRBJ2-1; D is perhaps TRBD1 (5 bases). CDR3 size: 15 residues. CDR1 is MNHEY and CDR2 is SVGAGI in the germline V gene. V was shortened by 5 bases and J by 0 bases, with 11 bases between the two germline ends. The CDR3 loop is CASSRTSDSYNEQFF. DNA for the CDR3: TGTGCCAGCAGTAGGACAAGTGACTCCTACAATGAGCAGTTCTTC.

This chain joins TRBV27 and TRBJ2-7, with TRBD1 matching 10 bases. Germline CDR1 reads MNHEY; CDR2 reads SMNVEV (reference sequence). The CDR3 is 15 amino acids. V lost 10 bases to trimming and J lost 4 bases; unmatched junction nucleotides: 13. CDR3 amino acids: CATPKTGTGAYEQYF. CDR3 bases: TGTGCCACCCCGAAAACCGGGACAGGGGCTTACGAGCAGTACTTC.

The chain employs TRBV6-6 and TRBJ2-7, with TRBD1 matching over 12 bases. Germline V gene sequence: CDR1 MNHNY, CDR2 SVGAGI (reference sequence). The CDR3 sequence is 15 residues long. V was clipped by 6 bases and J by 6 bases; unmatched bases: 9. The CDR3 sequence is CASRGGTGGKAEQYF. In DNA, the CDR3 is TGTGCCAGCAGGGGGGGGACAGGGGGCAAAGCCGAGCAGTACTTC.

The genes are TRBV2 and TRBJ2-3; 7 bases fit TRBD1. Looked up from germline, CDR1 is SNHLY and CDR2 is FYNNEI. The junction had 20 bases not matched to a gene; V was cut back by 10 bases and J by 4 bases. CDR3 length: 17 residues. CDR3 coding DNA: TGTGCCACTTCCCCGGGGACAGCCCGATTAGAGGCAGATACGCAGTATTTT. It codes for CATSPGTARLEADTQYF.

This rearrangement joins TRBV6-1 to TRBJ2-6; TRBD1 might be the D (7 bases). The CDR3 is 15 residues long. The ends were cut back, 8 bases at V and 1 base at J, with 12 bases in the middle. The V gene's germline CDR1 is MNHNS and CDR2 SASEGT. CDR3 bases: TGTGCCAGCGGAGCAGGGGGGTCTGGGGCCAACGTCCTGACTTTC. Amino acids: CASGAGGSGANVLTF.

The chain joins TRBV20-1 to TRBJ2-5; 7 bases are a match to TRBD1. The CDR3 spans 11 residues. V was pared by 5 bases and J by 11 bases, with 8 bases of the junction left unmatched. The germline V gene has CDR1 DFQATT and CDR2 SNEGSKA (reference sequence). The CDR3 loop reads CSAGIDREQYF. CDR3 nucleotide sequence: TGCAGTGCTGGGATAGACAGGGAGCAGTACTTC.

V and J are TRBV7-9 and TRBJ1-6; 7 nucleotides line up with TRBD1. CDR1 and CDR2 (germline): SEHNR, FQNEAQ (reference sequence). CDR3 length equals 13 residues. V was pared by 5 bases and J by 7 bases, with 2 bases of the junction left unmatched. This CDR3 reads CASSLDRNSPLHF. For the CDR3, the DNA is TGTGCCAGCAGCCTGGACAGGAATTCACCCCTCCACTTT.

This clone was seen just once. The chain recombines TRBV14 with TRBJ2-1, with TRBD2 matching 8 bases. The ends lost 3 bases at V and 9 bases at J; junction bases unmatched: 13. The CDR3 has 16 residues. CDR1 SGHDN and CDR2 FVKESK come from the germline V gene. CDR3 nucleotides: TGTGCCAGCAGCCACTACCCCCGGGAGGGCCGGGGTGAGCAGTTCTTC. Protein: CASSHYPREGRGEQFF.

This clone was seen just once. The rearrangement links TRBV30 to TRBJ2-2; 7 bases match TRBD1. The CDR3 length is 12 residues. CDR1 and CDR2 from the germline V gene are GTSNPN and SVGIG (reference sequence). V shed 8 bases, J shed 7 bases, and the junction held 7 bases outside the gene matches. Here the CDR3 DNA reads TGTGCCGGAGACAGGGCGGGCGGGGAGCTGTTTTTT. This gives the protein CAGDRAGGELFF.

The V and J genes are TRBV7-3 and TRBJ1-1; TRBD1 matches 10 bases. This CDR3 comprises 14 residues. V lost 6 bases and J lost 4; bases outside the gene matches: 5. Germline lookup yields CDR1 SGHTA and CDR2 FQGTGA. This chain's CDR3 is CASRSGQGSTEAFF. The CDR3, as DNA: TGTGCCAGCAGGTCGGGACAGGGGTCCACTGAAGCTTTCTTT.

The genes are TRBV30 and TRBJ1-1; a weak D match, TRBD1 (5 bases). Deletions cut 0 bases from V and 2 bases from J, with 7 bases between. Germline V gives CDR1 GTSNPN, CDR2 SVGIG (reference sequence). CDR3 length equals 13 residues. CDR3 amino acids: CAWSVQENTEAFF. In nucleotides, the CDR3 is TGTGCCTGGAGTGTACAGGAAAACACTGAAGCTTTCTTT.

The J gene is TRBJ1-2, the V gene TRBV4-2; 11 nucleotides line up with TRBD1. CDR3 length: 15 residues. Trimming at V came to 4 bases and at J to 5 bases, leaving 6 bases not matched to a gene. The germline CDR1 and CDR2 sequences are LGHNA and YNFKEQ. Here the CDR3 reads CASSRGQGAEYGYTF. The CDR3, as DNA: TGTGCCAGCAGCCGAGGACAGGGGGCTGAATATGGCTACACCTTC.

The chain joins TRBV11-2 to TRBJ2-1, with D possibly being TRBD2 (7 bases). This CDR3 has 14 residues. From germline, CDR1 is SGHAT and CDR2 FQNNGV. The germline V and J ends were trimmed by 6 bases and 3 bases, with 12 bases remaining between them. CDR3: CASRGGRVYNEQFF. The CDR3 bases are TGTGCCAGCAGGGGGGGGCGGGTCTACAATGAGCAGTTCTTC.

The chain is built from TRBV27 and TRBJ1-1; TRBD1 aligns across 10 bases. CDR1 and CDR2 from the germline V gene are MNHEY and SMNVEV (reference sequence). The CDR3 consists of 16 residues. J was trimmed by 0 bases and V by 3 bases; bases with no gene match: 4. CDR3 nucleotides: TGTGCCAGCAGTTTGTTGGACAGGGGGGTGAACACTGAAGCTTTCTTT. This encodes CASSLLDRGVNTEAFF.

The chain uses TRBV27 and TRBJ2-7; D possibly corresponds to TRBD1 (5 bases). Trimming shortened V by 7 bases and J by 5 bases, and 12 bases separated the two germline ends. The CDR3 is 12 residues long. Germline loops: CDR1 MNHEY, CDR2 SMNVEV (reference sequence). The CDR3 coding sequence is TGTGCCAGCACGTCAGGGATGCACGAGCAGTACTTC. Translation gives CASTSGMHEQYF.

The CDR3 region is CASSLGQGGTSNQPQHF. CDR3 DNA sequence: TGCGCCAGCAGCTTGGGACAGGGCGGCACGAGCAATCAGCCCCAGCATTTT. J is TRBJ1-5 and V is TRBV5-1; 7 bases match TRBD1. The CDR3 totals 17 residues. With V trimmed by 0 bases and J by 1 base, 7 bases remained unmatched. Germline CDR1 and CDR2: SGHRS and YFSETQ.

The chain has TRBV28 and TRBJ1-1; TRBD1 agrees at 9 bases. This CDR3 is built from 16 residues. The V and J ends lost 6 bases and 0 bases, in that order; junction bases with no gene match: 8. The germline V gene encodes CDR1 MDHEN and CDR2 SYDVKM. The CDR3 region is CASSYGTGIMNTEAFF. For the CDR3, the DNA is TGTGCCAGCAGCTATGGGACAGGGATCATGAACACTGAAGCTTTCTTT.

In the case of this clone: The junction shows a germline mismatch at one end, possibly a read error. The chain couples TRBV7-9 to TRBJ2-7, with 7 positions matching TRBD1. The CDR3 sequence is 15 residues long. Germline loops: CDR1 SEHNR, CDR2 FQNEAQ (reference sequence). CDR3 sequence reads: CSSSLARTGVYEQYF. Written as DNA, the CDR3 is TGTTCCAGCAGCTTAGCTCGGACAGGTGTCTACGAGCAGTACTTC.

This clone occurred a few times. Written as DNA, the CDR3 is TGTGCCAGCAGCCCCGGGCCAGGGCTCAGCTCCTACGAGCAGTACTTC. Translation gives CASSPGPGLSSYEQYF. The V and J genes are TRBV9 and TRBJ2-7, with a weak D call TRBD1 (5 bases). Germline V lookup: CDR1 SGDLS, CDR2 YYNGEE. V lost 4 bases and J 0 bases, leaving 17 bases between the germline ends. The CDR3 has 16 residues.

This chain links TRBV7-3 with TRBJ2-3; TRBD2 matches 7 bases. Germline V gene data show CDR1 as SGHTA and CDR2 as FQGTGA. The J segment lost 5 bases and the V segment lost 3 bases, leaving 5 bases of the junction unmatched. This CDR3 contains 14 residues. This CDR3 reads CASSLAGAGDTQYF. The CDR3 nucleotides read TGTGCCAGCAGCTTGGCGGGAGCGGGAGATACGCAGTATTTT.

The CDR3 region has the DNA TGTGCCATCGGGGGGGGACAGGGCATTCAGCCCCAGCATTTT. It encodes CAIGGGQGIQPQHF. The V gene is TRBV10-3, the J gene TRBJ1-5; 9 bases are a match to TRBD1. Germline V gives CDR1 ENHRY, CDR2 SYGVKD. The CDR3 has 14 amino acids. V was pared by 8 bases and J by 6 bases, with 8 bases of the junction left unmatched.

This chain links TRBV28 with TRBJ1-3, with 9 nucleotides matching TRBD1. The V and J ends lost 3 bases and 4 bases, in that order; junction bases with no gene match: 7. CDR3 length: 16 residues. The germline CDR1 and CDR2 sequences are MDHEN and SYDVKM. The CDR3, as DNA: TGTGCCAGCAGTTTCGTCGGACAGGGGAAGGGAAACACCATATATTTT. The encoded protein is CASSFVGQGKGNTIYF.

The chain links TRBV18 to TRBJ1-5; TRBD1 matches at 8 bases. This CDR3 is 15 amino acids long. With 4 bases clipped from V and 5 bases from J, the junction kept 7 bases outside the gene matches. Germline CDR1 reads KGHSH; CDR2 reads LQKENI. The CDR3 loop reads CASSRGQGGDQPQHF. DNA of the CDR3: TGTGCCAGCTCACGTGGACAGGGTGGCGATCAGCCCCAGCATTTT.

J is TRBJ1-2 and V is TRBV7-2; tentative D call: TRBD1 (6 bases). Germline loops: CDR1 SGHTA, CDR2 FQGNSA. The V end lost 4 bases, the J end lost 5 bases, and 20 bases lay between the germline ends. The CDR3 consists of 16 residues. CDR3 DNA sequence: TGTGCCAGCAGCTCCTTCTTACAGGGTCCATCTTATGGCTACACCTTC. Translated, it gives CASSSFLQGPSYGYTF.

On this clone: Other DNA sequences of this sample code for an identical CDR3. This chain links TRBV7-3 with TRBJ2-2, with a possible D match to TRBD2 (6 bases). The ends were cut back, 5 bases at V and 6 bases at J, with 25 bases in the middle. The CDR3 length is 18 residues. CDR1 is SGHTA, CDR2 FQGTGA, per germline. The CDR3 nucleotides read TGTGCCAGCAGCCGTGTCCACGGCGGGGTGGGAGGCGCCGGGGAGCTGTTTTTT. Protein: CASSRVHGGVGGAGELFF.

The chain has TRBV18 and TRBJ2-3; D may be TRBD1 (6 bases). V was shortened by 4 bases and J by 2 bases, with 13 bases between the two germline ends. The CDR3 is made up of 15 amino acids. Germline-derived CDR1 and CDR2 are KGHSH and LQKENI. The CDR3 here is CASSHYRVSTDTQYF. The CDR3 nucleotides are TGTGCCAGCTCACACTACAGGGTTTCCACAGATACGCAGTATTTT.